Listed below are T cell receptor beta chains from one sample, sequenced in a study of T cell changes during pregnancy in multiple sclerosis. Profiled with immunoSEQ multiplex PCR; TCRdb holds only in-frame clones, not every one. The sample consists of some 120,000 clones, 90% to 95% of them appearing once. This specimen was peripheral blood, taken in the third trimester of pregnancy. These receptor sequences come from a female donor with multiple sclerosis, enrolled in a pregnancy study. Both conserved end residues are part of each CDR3. The D gene is left open where the match is weak. Part of the rows lack a size; the others show once, few, many or a class for expanded clones.

v_call	j_call	d_call	clone_size	cdr3_nt	cdr3_aa
TRBV9	TRBJ2-3	NA	NA	TGTGCCAGCAGCGTAGACGGGGCAGATACGCAGTATTTT	CASSVDGADTQYF
TRBV7-2	TRBJ2-1	TRBD2	NA	TGTGCCAGCAGCTTAGCGCGTACTAGCGGCTACAATGAGCAGTTCTTC	CASSLARTSGYNEQFF
TRBV7-3	TRBJ2-1	TRBD2	once	TGTGCCAGCAGCTTATTAGCGGGAGGGCCTGGAGAGCAGTTCTTC	CASSLLAGGPGEQFF
TRBV9	TRBJ2-1	NA	NA	TGTGCCAGCAGCGTAGTCTCGAATGAGCAGTTCTTC	CASSVVSNEQFF
TRBV29-1	TRBJ1-2	TRBD1	NA	TGCAGCGTTGAGACAGGGGGATCGAGCTACACCTTC	CSVETGGSSYTF
TRBV10-2	TRBJ1-5	NA	NA	TGCGCCAGCTCCCCGGAGATGTATCAGCCCCAGCATTTT	CASSPEMYQPQHF
TRBV19	TRBJ2-7	TRBD1	NA	TGTGCCAGTAGTCCACCGGGACAGCATTACGAGCAGTACTTC	CASSPPGQHYEQYF
TRBV28	TRBJ1-5	TRBD1	NA	TGTGCCAGCAGGCTCGCCGGGACAGGGGGCCTGCCCCAGCATTTT	CASRLAGTGGLPQHF
TRBV6-1	TRBJ2-1	TRBD2	NA	TGTGCCAGCAGTGACAGCGGGAGTTCCTACAATGAGCAGTTCTTC	CASSDSGSSYNEQFF
TRBV10-2	TRBJ2-2	NA	NA	TGCGCCAGCAGAGACGGGACACTGAACACCGGGGAGCTGTTTTTT	CASRDGTLNTGELFF
TRBV29-1	TRBJ2-7	TRBD2	NA	TGCAGCGTTGGGGTGGTAGCGGGGGGACTCAGCTCCTACGAGCAGTACTTC	CSVGVVAGGLSSYEQYF
TRBV5-1	TRBJ2-5	NA	NA	TGCGCCAGCAGCTCCCGGGACTGGCAAGAGACCCAGTACTTC	CASSSRDWQETQYF
TRBV27	TRBJ2-2	TRBD1	NA	TGTGCCAGCAGTTTTACACAGGGGACCGGGGAGCTGTTTTTT	CASSFTQGTGELFF
TRBV27	TRBJ2-1	NA	NA	TGTGCCAGCAGTCCCTCCAATGAGCAGTTCTTC	CASSPSNEQFF
TRBV27	TRBJ2-2	NA	NA	TGTGCCAGCAAGGATCGGGAGAACACCGGGGAGCTGTTTTTT	CASKDRENTGELFF
TRBV15	TRBJ1-2	NA	NA	TGTGCCACCAGCAGCGCAGGGGCCACGAACTATGGCTACACCTTC	CATSSAGATNYGYTF
TRBV5-1	TRBJ2-3	TRBD2	NA	TGCGCCAGCAGCTTCCGAGCGGGAGGAGTAGATACGCAGTATTTT	CASSFRAGGVDTQYF
TRBV6-5	TRBJ2-7	TRBD2	NA	TGTGCCAGCAGCCGACTAGCGGGGTACGAGCAGTACTTC	CASSRLAGYEQYF
TRBV19	TRBJ1-5	NA	NA	TGTGCCAGTAGTATCGGACAGTCAAATAGCAATCAGCCCCAGCATTTT	CASSIGQSNSNQPQHF
TRBV5-1	TRBJ2-7	TRBD2	NA	TGCGCCAGCAGCGCCGGGACTAGCGCATCCTACGAGCAGTACTTC	CASSAGTSASYEQYF
TRBV7-3	TRBJ2-1	TRBD2	NA	TGTGCCAGCAGCGCGAGGCCTAGCGGGTACAATGAGCAGTTCTTC	CASSARPSGYNEQFF
TRBV5-6	TRBJ2-3	NA	NA	TGTGCCAGCAGTTTGCCCAGGCTCTGGGCAGATACGCAGTATTTT	CASSLPRLWADTQYF
TRBV5-1	TRBJ2-1	TRBD2	NA	TGCGCCAGCAGCCCGTGGGGCGGGGGGACGTACAATGAGCAGTTCTTC	CASSPWGGGTYNEQFF
TRBV7-9	TRBJ2-3	TRBD2	NA	TGTGCCAGCAGCTCGAGCGGGAGGGCCCTCGAAGCGCAGTATTTT	CASSSSGRALEAQYF
TRBV6-1	TRBJ1-1	TRBD1	NA	TGTGCCAGCAGTCTGAGACAGGGGCTGAACACTGAAGCTTTCTTT	CASSLRQGLNTEAFF
TRBV9	TRBJ1-1	NA	NA	TGTGCCAGCAGCCCCCGCTTACAGGGTTGGAACACTGAAGCTTTCTTT	CASSPRLQGWNTEAFF
TRBV30	TRBJ1-6	NA	NA	TGTGCCTGGACCCCCCCGGGGGTTTCACCCCTCCACTTT	CAWTPPGVSPLHF
TRBV7-2	TRBJ2-2	NA	NA	TGTGCCAGCAGCCTCAGGGCCGGGGAGCTGTTTTTT	CASSLRAGELFF
TRBV5-6	TRBJ1-1	NA	NA	TGTGCCAGCAGCTTTAGGATGACGGTACAGTCTGAAGCTTTCTTT	CASSFRMTVQSEAFF
TRBV15	TRBJ2-7	NA	NA	TGTGCCACCAGCAGAGATCCCCTCTACGAGCAGTACTTC	CATSRDPLYEQYF
TRBV5-3	TRBJ2-7	TRBD2	NA	TGTGCCAGAAGCGTACGGCTAGCGGACTCCTACGAGCAGTACTTC	CARSVRLADSYEQYF
TRBV28	TRBJ2-5	TRBD1	NA	TGTGCCAGCAGTAAAGGACAGGCATACCAAGAGACCCAGTACTTC	CASSKGQAYQETQYF
TRBV6-4	TRBJ2-7	TRBD1	NA	TGTGCCAGCAGTGACTCTTGGCCAAAACAGGGGGCCGAAATTTACGAGCAGTACTTC	CASSDSWPKQGAEIYEQYF
TRBV7-9	TRBJ2-7	TRBD1	NA	TGTGCCAGCAGCCCCGGGACAGGGGCCTACGAGCAGTACTTC	CASSPGTGAYEQYF
TRBV7-9	TRBJ2-5	NA	NA	TGTGCCAGCAGCTACCCCCGACTAGACCAAGAGACCCAGTACTTC	CASSYPRLDQETQYF
TRBV29-1	TRBJ1-1	NA	NA	TGCAGCGTTGCTTACGTTCCGGGACTTAATCTCGGGTTGCCTGAAGCTTTCTTT	CSVAYVPGLNLGLPEAFF
TRBV30	TRBJ1-6	TRBD1	NA	TGTGCCTGGAGTGTACGATCAGGGGGTAACGAGGCCCTCCACTTT	CAWSVRSGGNEALHF
TRBV19	TRBJ1-6	NA	NA	TGTGCCAGTAGTATTTCCCCCCCCCGCGGATCCCTTAATTCACCCCTCCACTTT	CASSISPPRGSLNSPLHF
TRBV5-1	TRBJ2-7	NA	NA	TGCGCCAGCAGCTTGGTTTTAGCGGCCGAGCAGTACTTC	CASSLVLAAEQYF
TRBV9	TRBJ2-5	NA	NA	TGTGCCAGCAGCGTAGGGGGAGGACACCTCCAAGAGACCCAGTACTTC	CASSVGGGHLQETQYF
TRBV5-1	TRBJ1-3	TRBD1	NA	TGCGCCAGCAGTACCGGACAGGGTACTGGAAACACCATATATTTT	CASSTGQGTGNTIYF
TRBV4-2	TRBJ1-1	NA	NA	TGTGCCAGCAGCCAAGATGGGCAGGGCCCGAAGTCGACTGAAGCTTTCTTT	CASSQDGQGPKSTEAFF
TRBV2	TRBJ2-1	TRBD2	NA	TGTGCCAGCAGTAGGGGACTAGCGGGAGAGCAGTTCTTC	CASSRGLAGEQFF
TRBV6-5	TRBJ1-1	TRBD1	NA	TGTGCCAGCAGGAAACCAGGGGGCACTGAAGCTTTCTTT	CASRKPGGTEAFF
TRBV11-3	TRBJ2-2	NA	NA	TGTGCCAGCAGCGCCCGGGGAGAAGTAGGGGAGCTGTTTTTT	CASSARGEVGELFF
TRBV9	TRBJ1-5	TRBD1	NA	TGTGCCAGCAGCTACGGGACAGGGGGACAGCCCCAGCATTTT	CASSYGTGGQPQHF
TRBV9	TRBJ1-6	NA	NA	TGTGCCAGCAGCGCTTCAGGGAGGAATTCACCCCTCCACTTT	CASSASGRNSPLHF
TRBV30	TRBJ1-2	NA	few	TGTGCCTGGAGTCCCCCTCGGGGGGGCGCCGGCTACACCTTC	CAWSPPRGGAGYTF
TRBV5-1	TRBJ1-4	TRBD1	NA	TGCGCCAGCAGCCCGCAGGGGGCTGCTAATGAAAAACTGTTTTTT	CASSPQGAANEKLFF
TRBV5-1	TRBJ1-2	NA	NA	TGCGCCAGCAGCTTATATCAGAATAACTATGGCTACACCTTC	CASSLYQNNYGYTF
TRBV5-6	TRBJ1-2	TRBD1	NA	TGTGCCAGCAGCTTGGGAGGGGGCGGCGGCTACACCTTC	CASSLGGGGGYTF
TRBV5-1	TRBJ2-3	TRBD1	NA	TGCGCCAGCAGCTTGGAGGGACAGGGGGCCGCAGATACGCAGTATTTT	CASSLEGQGAADTQYF
TRBV12-5	TRBJ2-1	NA	NA	TGTGCTAGTGGTTTGATAAATGAGCAGTTCTTC	CASGLINEQFF
TRBV2	TRBJ1-5	NA	once	TGTGCCAGCAGTGAAGCGCCCCAGGGACAGCCCCAGCATTTT	CASSEAPQGQPQHF
TRBV11-1	TRBJ1-1	NA	once	TGTGCCAGCAGCCCCGCAGCCCCGGGCACTGAAGCTTTCTTT	CASSPAAPGTEAFF